This T cell receptor (beta chain) is drawn from a study of a mutant IDH1 vaccine in newly diagnosed glioma. A note on this clone: Its antigen is unidentified.

Some clones are missing from TCRdb's copy, which holds only in-frame ones; the method was immunoSEQ multiplex PCR. This table holds tens of thousands of clones, over 70% found once. General study results and limits: Evidence of vaccine-induced immune responses was documented in approximately 93% of patients.

Trimming stripped 4 bases from V and 0 bases from J, with 10 bases between. The CDR3 runs to 14 residues. From germline, CDR1 is SGHDT and CDR2 YYEEEE. Sample time point: week 47, end of study. Topical imiquimod was applied with each vaccine dose, which held 300 ug of mutant IDH1 20-mer peptide. V gene TRBV5-6 combines with J gene TRBJ1-1; D gene uncertain. The specimen comprised PBMCs, sampled from a glioma patient whose treatment included an IDH1 peptide vaccine. This sequence originates from a man aged 45 to 65 with glioma. The CDR3 loop is CASSLGSLNTEAFF. DNA of the CDR3: TGTGCCAGCAGCCTGGGGTCCTTGAACACTGAAGCTTTCTTT.